Below, 2 T cell receptor beta chains from the same sample are listed, as sequenced in a study of T-cell memory formation after mild COVID-19. MiXCR, run by TCRdb on the 5' RACE reads, gives a single entry per CDR3 protein. This sample has 120,000 or so distinct CDR3 sequences, with roughly 6.2% found just once. The material sequenced was PBMCs or a T cell subset sorted from them (not recorded which). These receptors originate from an adult woman who had mild COVID-19 (a few samples of this study predate the infection). Cell type and time point are not known.

Only a few counts were recorded for this clonotype. The chain recombines TRBV6-1 with TRBJ1-1; TRBD1 might be the D (6 bases). This CDR3 comprises 14 residues. V was trimmed by 0 bases and J by 6 bases, leaving 11 bases between them. CDR1 and CDR2 from the germline V gene are MNHNS and SASEGT. CDR3 sequence: CASSEAWGLAEAFF. The CDR3 DNA reads as TGTGCCAGCAGTGAAGCGTGGGGGCTGGCTGAAGCTTTCTTT.

The chain couples TRBV30 to TRBJ1-1; 7 bases match TRBD1. V gave up 3 bases and J gave up 2 bases; unmatched junction bases: 6. The CDR3 spans 14 residues. Germline values: CDR1 GTSNPN, CDR2 SVGIG (reference sequence). CDR3 DNA sequence: TGTGCCTGGAGCCGGACAGGATATAACACTGAAGCTTTCTTT. Its protein product is CAWSRTGYNTEAFF.